The 30 T cell receptor beta chains below come from one sample, sequenced in a study of shared clonotypes between healthy human individuals. This table comes from immunoSEQ multiplex PCR, and its TCRdb copy is limited to in-frame clones, with some not included. The sample consists of 450,000 to 500,000 clones, roughly 80% of them appearing once. The sample taken for sequencing was PBMCs. Source of these receptors: a woman aged 40 to 55 in good health. Some clones in this sample may be carry-over from other donors' samples.

This clone was recorded a few times. The V and J genes are TRBV21-1 and TRBJ1-1. TRBV21-1 is recorded as a pseudogene. The CDR3 length is 11 residues. The CDR3 DNA sequence: TGTGCCAGCAGCGAGGGCACTGAAGCTTTCTTT. It translates to CASSEGTEAFF.

For the CDR3, the DNA is TGCGCCAGCAGCCAAGACGATGGGGGGGGGCGTTATTCACCCCTCCACTTT. Amino acid sequence: CASSQDDGGGRYSPLHF. The chain couples TRBV4-3 to TRBJ1-6; perhaps TRBD1 as D (6 bases). Germline V lookup: CDR1 LGHNA, CDR2 YSLEER. V gave up 0 bases and J gave up 8 bases, with 17 bases separating them. The CDR3 is 17 residues long.

The J gene is TRBJ2-7, the V gene TRBV18; D is undetermined. Trimming shortened V by 3 bases and J by 7 bases, and 16 bases separated the two germline ends. Germline-derived CDR1 and CDR2 are KGHSH and LQKENI. The CDR3 has 14 amino acids. CDR3 sequence reads: CASSPQDGRSEQYF. The DNA of the CDR3 is TGTGCCAGCTCACCCCAGGACGGAAGGTCTGAGCAGTACTTC.

The V and J genes are TRBV28 and TRBJ1-3, with D possibly TRBD1 on 6 matching bases. The CDR3 runs to 18 residues. The V and J ends lost 3 bases and 1 base respectively, with 19 bases between them. The germline gives CDR1 MDHEN, CDR2 SYDVKM. Here the CDR3 DNA reads TGTGCCAGCAGTTTTGAGTACGGGGCAGGGGATTCTGGAAACACCATATATTTT. Amino acids: CASSFEYGAGDSGNTIYF.

This clone was counted a few times. The chain combines TRBV5-1 with TRBJ2-5, with TRBD1 matching over 9 bases. Germline V gives CDR1 SGHRS, CDR2 YFSETQ. J was trimmed by 6 bases and V by 4 bases; bases with no gene match: 13. This CDR3 spans 16 amino acids. CDR3 nucleotides: TGCGCCAGCAGCGGGGTGGTGGGACAGGGCGGAAAGACCCAGTACTTC. Translated: CASSGVVGQGGKTQYF.

The genes are TRBV4-2 and TRBJ2-2; 10 bases map to TRBD2. The germline CDR1 and CDR2 sequences are LGHNA and YNFKEQ. Trimming removed 1 base from V and 3 bases from J; junction bases left unmatched: 2. The CDR3 runs to 16 residues. The DNA of the CDR3 is TGTGCCAGCAGCCAAGCTAGCGGGAGCTACACCGGGGAGCTGTTTTTT. This sequence encodes CASSQASGSYTGELFF.

The gene calls are TRBV18 and TRBJ1-2; D possibly corresponds to TRBD1 (5 bases). Germline V CDR1 and CDR2: KGHSH, LQKENI. The CDR3 length is 15 residues. V dropped 5 bases and J dropped 1 base, with 14 bases sitting between them. The CDR3 loop is CASSNPGRSNYGYTF. DNA for the CDR3: TGTGCCAGCTCAAACCCGGGACGGAGTAACTATGGCTACACCTTC. The full variable domain, rest sourced from reference TRBV18 and TRBJ1-2, is NAGVMQNPRHLVRRRGQEARLRCSPMKGHSHVYWYRQLPEEGLKFMVYLQKENIIDESGMPKERFSAEFPKEGPSILRIQQVVRGDSAAYFCASSNPGRSNYGYTFGSGTRLTVV.

The sample holds a few counts of this clone. The V gene is TRBV4-3, the J gene TRBJ2-3; either TRBD1 or TRBD2 may fit D (5 bases each). Trimming left V 4 bases short and J 2 bases short, with 16 bases between. Germline lookup yields CDR1 LGHNA and CDR2 YSLEER. This CDR3 has 16 amino acids. CDR3 region: CASSPSRDPNTDTQYF. The CDR3 nucleotides are TGCGCCAGCAGCCCATCCCGGGACCCCAACACAGATACGCAGTATTTT.

The J gene is TRBJ1-5, the V gene TRBV6-5; TRBD1 might be the D (5 bases). There are 15 residues in the CDR3. The germline V and J ends were trimmed by 6 bases and 0 bases, with 12 bases remaining between them. CDR1 is MNHEY, CDR2 SVGAGI, per germline. The CDR3 reads CASRLGRDSNQPQHF. The CDR3 nucleotides read TGTGCCAGCAGGCTCGGCAGGGATAGCAATCAGCCCCAGCATTTT.

The chain employs TRBV7-8 and TRBJ2-3; D not resolved. This CDR3 contains 15 residues. Germline lookup yields CDR1 SGHVS and CDR2 FQNEAQ. V was cut by 8 bases and J by 0 bases, with 15 bases left in between. The CDR3 DNA is TGTGCCAGCTCGGCGCCGGTAGCTAGCACAGATACGCAGTATTTT. It is translated as CASSAPVASTDTQYF.

The sample holds a few counts of this clone. This chain uses TRBV28 with TRBJ2-3, with TRBD2 identical over 7 bases. V lost 1 base, J lost 3 bases, and 16 bases stayed unmatched. CDR3 size: 19 residues. Germline values: CDR1 MDHEN, CDR2 SYDVKM. In nucleotides, the CDR3 is TGTGCCAGCAGTTTATTGGGGGGGATGTGGCAGGGTGTGACAGATACGCAGTATTTT. Protein sequence: CASSLLGGMWQGVTDTQYF. The whole variable domain, remainder taken from reference TRBV28 and TRBJ2-3, is DVKVTQSSRYLVKRTGEKVFLECVQDMDHENMFWYRQDPGLGLRLIYFSYDVKMKEKGDIPEGYSVSREKKERFSLILESASTNQTSMYLCASSLLGGMWQGVTDTQYFGPGTRLTVL.

The V and J genes are TRBV29-1 and TRBJ1-4, with D perhaps TRBD1 (6 bases). CDR1 is SQVTM and CDR2 is ANQGSEA in the germline V gene. Trimming shortened V by 4 bases and J by 8 bases, and 17 bases separated the two germline ends. The CDR3 contains 14 residues. This chain's CDR3 is CSVVDTGRGEKLFF. CDR3 nucleotides: TGCAGCGTTGTCGACACAGGGAGGGGAGAAAAACTGTTTTTT.

J is TRBJ2-5 and V is TRBV2; a weak D match, TRBD2 (6 bases). V lost 8 bases, J lost 5 bases, and 15 bases lay in between. This CDR3 contains 13 residues. CDR1 is SNHLY and CDR2 is FYNNEI in the germline V gene. CDR3 amino acids: CASSDDSGETQYF. The DNA for the CDR3 is TGTGCCAGCTCTGATGACAGCGGGGAGACCCAGTACTTC. Together with reference TRBV2 and TRBJ2-5, the CDR3 gives the full variable domain: EPEVTQTPSHQVTQMGQEVILRCVPISNHLYFYWYRQILGQKVEFLVSFYNNEISEKSEIFDDQFSVERPDGSNFTLKIRSTKLEDSAMYFCASSDDSGETQYFGPGTRLLVL.

This sequence joins TRBV28 and TRBJ2-1; D is perhaps TRBD2 (7 bases). CDR1 MDHEN and CDR2 SYDVKM come from the germline V gene. V gave up 6 bases and J gave up 7 bases, with 19 bases separating them. The CDR3 has 15 amino acids. The CDR3 DNA is TGTGCCAGCAGCTCCCCAGGGGACTACGAAAATGAGCAGTTCTTC. This sequence encodes CASSSPGDYENEQFF. Full variable domain (rest looked up from reference TRBV28 and TRBJ2-1): DVKVTQSSRYLVKRTGEKVFLECVQDMDHENMFWYRQDPGLGLRLIYFSYDVKMKEKGDIPEGYSVSREKKERFSLILESASTNQTSMYLCASSSPGDYENEQFFGPGTRLTVL.

This clone was observed a handful of times. The chain links TRBV14 to TRBJ2-2, with D unclear. V dropped 3 bases and J dropped 3 bases, with 8 bases sitting between them. The CDR3 extends over 14 amino acids. Germline CDR1 and CDR2: SGHDN and FVKESK. The CDR3 here is CASSQSSYTGELFF. The CDR3 DNA is TGTGCCAGCAGCCAGTCCTCCTACACCGGGGAGCTGTTTTTT.

The CDR3 DNA reads TGTGCCAGCTCGGACGGGACAGGGTTGAACACTGAAGCTTTCTTT. It specifies CASSDGTGLNTEAFF. The V call is TRBV6-5, the J call TRBJ1-1; 9 nucleotides agree with TRBD1. The germline gives CDR1 MNHEY, CDR2 SVGAGI. The CDR3 consists of 15 residues. The ends lost 8 bases at V and 0 bases at J; junction bases unmatched: 7.

V and J are TRBV9 and TRBJ1-2, with TRBD1 as a possible D gene (5 bases). Trimming pared 4 bases from V and 8 bases from J, leaving 18 bases between. Germline CDR1 reads SGDLS; CDR2 reads YYNGEE. The length of the CDR3 is 14 residues. The CDR3 coding sequence is TGTGCCAGCAGCCCCCCGGGGCAGGCCATAGGCTACACCTTC. This sequence encodes CASSPPGQAIGYTF.

This clone was found a few times. The rearrangement joins TRBV9 to TRBJ2-2; D ambiguous. Germline V gene data show CDR1 as SGDLS and CDR2 as YYNGEE. CDR3 length: 13 amino acids. V lost 3 bases and J 2 bases, leaving 5 bases between the germline ends. The CDR3 region has the DNA TGTGCCAGCAGCGCAAGTAACACCGGGGAGCTGTTTTTT. Translated, it gives CASSASNTGELFF.

This chain connects TRBV7-2 to TRBJ1-5; possibly TRBD1 for D (5 bases). The germline V and J ends were trimmed by 1 base and 7 bases, with 20 bases remaining between them. This CDR3 region has 17 residues. Germline CDR1 reads SGHTA; CDR2 reads FQGNSA. CDR3 bases: TGTGCCAGCAGCTTAGAAGCCCCCGGGACGAGGTGGCAGCCCCAGCATTTT. Protein product: CASSLEAPGTRWQPQHF. Drawing the rest from reference TRBV7-2 and TRBJ1-5, the complete variable domain is GAGVSQSPSNKVTEKGKDVELRCDPISGHTALYWYRQSLGQGLEFLIYFQGNSAPDKSGLPSDRFSAERTGGSVSTLTIQRTQQEDSAVYLCASSLEAPGTRWQPQHFGDGTRLSIL.

This clone has a handful of counts. The chain links TRBV30 to TRBJ2-7; 9 bases are shared with TRBD2. From germline, CDR1 is GTSNPN and CDR2 SVGIG (reference sequence). J lost 2 bases, V lost 2 bases, and 4 bases had no gene match. This CDR3 spans 14 amino acids. Here the CDR3 DNA reads TGTGCCTGGAGTTGGCTAGCGGGGACCTACGAGCAGTACTTC. It encodes CAWSWLAGTYEQYF. The complete variable domain, with remaining parts taken from reference TRBV30 and TRBJ2-7, reads SQTIHQWPATLVQPVGSPLSLECTVEGTSNPNLYWYRQAAGRGLQLLFYSVGIGQISSEVPQNLSASRPQDRQFILSSKKLLLSDSGFYLCAWSWLAGTYEQYFGPGTRLTVT.

The V gene is TRBV7-2, the J gene TRBJ1-3; 7 bases are a match to TRBD1. Germline trimming cut 6 bases from V and 1 base from J; bases unmatched to any gene: 6. CDR1 SGHTA and CDR2 FQGNSA come from the germline V gene. The CDR3 consists of 15 residues. DNA of the CDR3: TGTGCCAGCAGAATTACAGGGGTATCTGGAAACACCATATATTTT. The encoded protein is CASRITGVSGNTIYF. The full variable domain, rest sourced from reference TRBV7-2 and TRBJ1-3, is GAGVSQSPSNKVTEKGKDVELRCDPISGHTALYWYRQSLGQGLEFLIYFQGNSAPDKSGLPSDRFSAERTGGSVSTLTIQRTQQEDSAVYLCASRITGVSGNTIYFGEGSWLTVV.

The chain joins TRBV10-3 to TRBJ1-1, with 7 bases aligning to TRBD1. V shed 3 bases, J shed 3 bases, and the junction held 10 bases outside the gene matches. Germline loops: CDR1 ENHRY, CDR2 SYGVKD. CDR3 length: 16 amino acids. The CDR3 nucleotides read TGTGCCATCAGTGATTCCAGGGGGAGCCGGGACACTGAAGCTTTCTTT. It specifies CAISDSRGSRDTEAFF.

This chain joins TRBV5-1 and TRBJ2-5; 7 bases align to TRBD2. This CDR3 is 13 amino acids long. The junction had 5 bases not matched to a gene; V was cut back by 4 bases and J by 5 bases. The germline gives CDR1 SGHRS, CDR2 YFSETQ. The CDR3 bases are TGCGCCAGCAGCGGGAGGGCCGGGGAGACCCAGTACTTC. Translated: CASSGRAGETQYF.

The gene calls are TRBV28 and TRBJ2-7, with 7 positions matching TRBD1. With V trimmed by 8 bases and J by 1 base, 11 bases remained unmatched. CDR1 and CDR2 from the germline V gene are MDHEN and SYDVKM. The CDR3 loop spans 15 amino acids. The CDR3 DNA sequence: TGTGCCAGCTGCGAGGGGGCGCGCCCATCCTACGAGCAGTACTTC. Residues: CASCEGARPSYEQYF.

The V and J genes are TRBV7-2 and TRBJ2-1; 7 bases map to TRBD2. The germline V gene encodes CDR1 SGHTA and CDR2 FQGNSA. Losses at the gene ends were 2 bases for V and 5 bases for J; bases not matched to a gene: 6. CDR3 size: 15 residues. CDR3 sequence (DNA): TGTGCCAGCAGCTTAAAATGGGGGAGGGACAATGAGCAGTTCTTC. Residues: CASSLKWGRDNEQFF.

In this sample, this clone turned up once. A read error is the likely source, as a far larger clone sits one nucleotide away. The rearrangement links TRBV30 to TRBJ2-7; no clear D gene. The germline V and J ends were trimmed by 5 bases and 3 bases, with 11 bases remaining between them. Germline V gene data show CDR1 as GTSNPN and CDR2 as SVGIG (reference sequence). The CDR3 runs 12 residues. CDR3 DNA: TGTGCCTGGGGTCGACGCCTCTACGAGCAGTACTTC. Encoded protein: CAWGRRLYEQYF.

This sequence joins TRBV7-2 and TRBJ2-5; tentatively, D is TRBD1 (6 bases). Germline loops: CDR1 SGHTA, CDR2 FQGNSA. The CDR3 length is 16 residues. The V gene lost 5 bases and the J gene lost 4 bases, with 20 bases spanning the gap. The CDR3 protein is CASSGPHHRVSETQYF. CDR3 bases: TGTGCCAGCAGCGGACCTCACCACAGGGTGTCAGAGACCCAGTACTTC.

This chain joins TRBV6-4 and TRBJ1-1; D might be TRBD1 (6 bases). Germline V gene sequence: CDR1 MRHNA, CDR2 SNTAGT. V was shortened by 0 bases and J by 7 bases, with 12 bases between the two germline ends. The CDR3 contains 14 residues. The CDR3 DNA reads as TGTGCCAGCAGTGACTCGGTGGGGGCGGGTGAAGCTTTCTTT. This gives the protein CASSDSVGAGEAFF.

The chain has TRBV7-2 and TRBJ1-1; 7 nucleotides align to TRBD1. Trimming cost V 4 bases and J 1 base; bases outside gene matches: 0. The CDR3 runs to 13 residues. Per germline, CDR1 SGHTA and CDR2 FQGNSA. CDR3 sequence (DNA): TGTGCCAGCAGCTGGACAGGGAACACTGAAGCTTTCTTT. Encoded protein: CASSWTGNTEAFF.

The V and J genes are TRBV6-5 and TRBJ1-3; 7 bases match TRBD1. The CDR3 is 15 residues long. The germline CDR1 and CDR2 sequences are MNHEY and SVGAGI. J gave up 3 bases and V 2 bases, and 4 bases lay outside the gene matches. The CDR3: CASSYEGAFGNTIYF. As DNA, the CDR3 is TGTGCCAGCAGTTACGAGGGGGCATTTGGAAACACCATATATTTT.